The 8 T cell receptor beta chains below were found in one sample sequenced in a study of blood T cell repertoires in COVID-19 (TCRdb year 2020). Receptors were amplified or captured by the immunoSEQ multiplex PCR assay. This immuneACCESS table, as held by TCRdb, lists in-frame sequences with V and J called but not all clones. Of the missing ones, under half trace to an unresolved V gene in checked studies; the others have no known cause. A total of under 85,000 clones appear in this sample, roughly 83% of them only once. The ten largest account for 6.9% of the sample. Input material: peripheral blood. These receptors all stem from a man aged 30 to 39 with COVID-19, enrolled during active disease.

The chain carries TRBV20-1 and TRBJ2-3; TRBD2 agrees at 11 bases. The junction had 9 bases not matched to a gene; V was cut back by 3 bases and J by 4 bases. Per the germline V gene, CDR1 is DFQATT and CDR2 is SNEGSKA (reference sequence). There are 16 residues in the CDR3. DNA of the CDR3: TGCAGTGCTAGTGGGTTAGCGGGAGGGTCAGCAGATACGCAGTATTTT. It translates to CSASGLAGGSADTQYF.

The chain couples TRBV18 to TRBJ1-6; 8 nucleotides align to TRBD1. V lost 5 bases, J lost 9 bases, and 6 bases stayed unmatched. Germline V gives CDR1 KGHSH, CDR2 LQKENI. This CDR3 is 14 amino acids long. CDR3 nucleotides: TGTGCCAGCTCAGCCGACAGGGGTGGTTCACCCCTCCACTTT. Amino acid sequence: CASSADRGGSPLHF.

The chain joins TRBV5-1 to TRBJ2-3, with D perhaps TRBD2 (5 bases). The CDR3 runs to 14 residues. V lost 1 base, J lost 4 bases, and 10 bases lay in between. Per germline, CDR1 SGHRS and CDR2 YFSETQ. The CDR3 is CASSLMEAADTQYF. DNA of the CDR3: TGCGCCAGCAGCTTGATGGAGGCGGCAGATACGCAGTATTTT.

The chain combines TRBV11-2 with TRBJ2-5; maybe TRBD2 (6 bases). CDR3 size: 15 residues. Germline CDR1 is SGHAT and CDR2 is FQNNGV. Trimming took off 3 bases at V and 1 base at J, with 12 bases between the two ends. The CDR3 bases are TGTGCCAGCAGCTTTGGGGACTGGAGCCAAGAGACCCAGTACTTC. Translating gives CASSFGDWSQETQYF.

This clone was counted a single time. V and J are TRBV7-2 and TRBJ2-7; D gene uncertain. The CDR3 sequence is 16 residues long. Deletions cut 1 base from V and 2 bases from J, with 15 bases between. CDR1 is SGHTA and CDR2 is FQGNSA in the germline V gene. CDR3 DNA: TGTGCCAGCAGCTTAGTTTTAAGAGGCCCCCCCTACGAGCAGTACTTC. It translates to CASSLVLRGPPYEQYF.

The J gene is TRBJ1-1, the V gene TRBV10-2, with TRBD1 matching 8 bases. CDR1 is WSHSY and CDR2 is SAAADI in the germline V gene. The V gene end was trimmed by 6 bases and the J gene end by 4 bases; junction bases not matched to a gene: 19. CDR3 length: 18 residues. This CDR3 reads CASSYTRDRTIWGTEAFF. CDR3 DNA: TGCGCCAGCAGCTACACCCGGGACAGGACCATCTGGGGCACTGAAGCTTTCTTT.

The chain is built from TRBV25-1 and TRBJ2-3; D is possibly TRBD1 (6 bases). The germline CDR1 and CDR2 sequences are MGHDK and SYGVNS. The CDR3 is 14 residues long. V was clipped by 8 bases and J by 0 bases, with 12 bases between them. CDR3: CASRNRVSTDTQYF. Written as DNA, the CDR3 is TGTGCCAGCCGGAACAGGGTTAGCACAGATACGCAGTATTTT.

V usage is TRBV6-6 and J usage is TRBJ2-5, with 10 bases lining up with TRBD2. Losses at the gene ends were 4 bases for V and 2 bases for J; bases not matched to a gene: 1. The CDR3 covers 14 residues. Germline CDR1 is MNHNY and CDR2 is SVGAGI (reference sequence). The CDR3 bases are TGTGCCAGCAGTTCAGCGGGAGGGCAAGAGACCCAGTACTTC. It translates to CASSSAGGQETQYF.